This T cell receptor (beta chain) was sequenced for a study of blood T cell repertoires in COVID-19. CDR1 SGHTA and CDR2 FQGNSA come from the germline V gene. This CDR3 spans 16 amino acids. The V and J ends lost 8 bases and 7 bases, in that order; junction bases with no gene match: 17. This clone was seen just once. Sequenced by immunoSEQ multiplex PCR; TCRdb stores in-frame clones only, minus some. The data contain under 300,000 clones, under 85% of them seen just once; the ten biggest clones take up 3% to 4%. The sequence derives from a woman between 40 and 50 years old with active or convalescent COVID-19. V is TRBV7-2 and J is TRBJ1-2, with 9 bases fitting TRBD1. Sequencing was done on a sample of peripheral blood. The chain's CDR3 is CASSPRSGQGIGGYTF. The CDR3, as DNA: TGTGCCAGCTCCCCTCGTTCGGGACAGGGAATCGGTGGCTACACCTTC. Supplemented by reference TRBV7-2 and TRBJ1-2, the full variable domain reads GAGVSQSPSNKVTEKGKDVELRCDPISGHTALYWYRQSLGQGLEFLIYFQGNSAPDKSGLPSDRFSAERTGGSVSTLTIQRTQQEDSAVYLCASSPRSGQGIGGYTFGSGTRLTVV.